Listed here are 21 T cell receptor beta chains from one sample, sequenced in a study of Tregs in tolerant kidney transplant recipients. Assay used: immunoSEQ multiplex PCR; TCRdb lists only in-frame clones, some missing. Found here are about 64,000 clones, around 87% of them singletons; the top ten hold 3.8%. Mixed chimerism was transient after nonmyeloablative marrow transplants from related graft donors. The sample here was CD4+ T cells from blood (PBMCs), taken 6 months after the transplant. These receptors were taken from a human patient who received a combined kidney and bone marrow transplant. Part of the T cells may come from the graft donor.

This chain joins TRBV7-6 and TRBJ2-3; 8 bases agree with TRBD2. The CDR3 extends over 14 amino acids. The V gene's germline CDR1 is SGHVS and CDR2 FNYEAQ. Losses at the gene ends were 5 bases for V and 5 bases for J; bases not matched to a gene: 6. The CDR3 here is CASSLGLALDTQYF. CDR3 sequence (DNA): TGTGCCAGCAGCCTAGGACTAGCTTTAGATACGCAGTATTTT.

The chain joins TRBV19 to TRBJ1-2; weak D call: TRBD1 (5 bases). The germline gives CDR1 LNHDA, CDR2 SQIVND (reference sequence). The germline V and J ends were trimmed by 4 bases and 3 bases, with 12 bases remaining between them. This CDR3 has 14 amino acids. CDR3 in amino acids: CASSKGSRDYGYTF. CDR3 DNA sequence: TGTGCCAGTAGTAAGGGTAGCAGGGACTATGGCTACACCTTC.

The table lists this clone with a few counts. The genes are TRBV12-5 and TRBJ2-3; 13 nucleotides agree with TRBD2. Germline assignment: CDR1 LGHNT and CDR2 FRNRAP. CDR3 size: 16 residues. Losses at the gene ends were 7 bases for V and 2 bases for J; bases not matched to a gene: 6. The CDR3 region is CASEIGLAGVTDTQYF. CDR3 nucleotide sequence: TGTGCTAGTGAAATCGGACTAGCGGGAGTCACAGATACGCAGTATTTT.

The chain employs TRBV6-5 and TRBJ2-1; tentatively, D is TRBD2 (5 bases). Germline assignment: CDR1 MNHEY and CDR2 SVGAGI. V lost 0 bases to trimming and J lost 2 bases, with 8 bases between them. CDR3 length: 15 residues. CDR3 amino acids: CASSYSGVTYNEQFF. The CDR3 region has the DNA TGTGCCAGCAGTTACTCCGGGGTAACCTACAATGAGCAGTTCTTC.

This clone showed up just once. The gene calls are TRBV7-9 and TRBJ1-2; D might be TRBD1 (5 bases). V was clipped by 4 bases and J by 8 bases, with 17 bases between them. The CDR3 consists of 14 residues. Per germline, CDR1 SEHNR and CDR2 FQNEAQ (reference sequence). Here the CDR3 reads CASSSSGQGGGYTF. As DNA, the CDR3 is TGTGCCAGCAGCTCCTCGGGCCAGGGAGGGGGCTACACCTTC.

V is TRBV5-1 and J is TRBJ2-2, with D possibly TRBD2 on 5 matching bases. The CDR3 has 15 residues. Trimming stripped 0 bases from V and 4 bases from J, with 10 bases between. CDR1 SGHRS and CDR2 YFSETQ come from the germline V gene. CDR3 sequence: CASSLGTAGTGELFF. The CDR3 region has the DNA TGCGCCAGCAGCTTGGGCACGGCGGGCACCGGGGAGCTGTTTTTT.

This chain joins TRBV11-3 and TRBJ2-2; 7 positions match TRBD2. Germline trimming cut 5 bases from V and 4 bases from J; bases unmatched to any gene: 7. CDR3 size: 15 residues. Per germline, CDR1 SGHNT and CDR2 YENEEA. CDR3 region: CASSPSGEVTGELFF. Here the CDR3 DNA reads TGTGCCAGCAGCCCCAGCGGGGAAGTCACCGGGGAGCTGTTTTTT.

The J gene is TRBJ2-5, the V gene TRBV25-1, with TRBD2 matching 15 bases. This CDR3 contains 18 residues. J gave up 5 bases and V 3 bases, and 10 bases lay outside the gene matches. Germline values: CDR1 MGHDK, CDR2 SYGVNS. Here the CDR3 reads CASSEPQGLAGGVETQYF. CDR3 DNA: TGTGCCAGCAGTGAGCCCCAAGGACTAGCGGGGGGGGTGGAGACCCAGTACTTC.

The chain recombines TRBV9 with TRBJ2-3; 9 bases are a match to TRBD2. This CDR3 is built from 15 residues. Trimming removed 2 bases from V and 4 bases from J; junction bases left unmatched: 5. Germline V lookup: CDR1 SGDLS, CDR2 YYNGEE. The CDR3 coding sequence is TGTGCCAGCAGCGTGCGGGGGGGAGGACCAGATACGCAGTATTTT. Amino acid sequence: CASSVRGGGPDTQYF.

The chain uses TRBV5-6 and TRBJ1-3, with a tentative D call TRBD1 (6 bases). Germline V lookup: CDR1 SGHDT, CDR2 YYEEEE. The CDR3 is made up of 17 amino acids. V was cut by 3 bases and J by 0 bases, with 16 bases left in between. The CDR3 nucleotides read TGTGCCAGCAGCTCCGATGGGGGCAGTCTCTCTGGAAACACCATATATTTT. Amino acid sequence: CASSSDGGSLSGNTIYF.

This chain connects TRBV5-6 to TRBJ1-5, with 11 positions matching TRBD1. The V and J ends lost 0 bases and 6 bases, in that order; junction bases with no gene match: 2. This CDR3 has 15 residues. In germline, CDR1 is SGHDT, CDR2 YYEEEE. The CDR3 region is CASSLAGTGGQPQHF. Here the CDR3 DNA reads TGTGCCAGCAGCTTGGCTGGGACAGGGGGTCAGCCCCAGCATTTT.

The genes are TRBV19 and TRBJ2-3; TRBD1 is a possible D gene (8 bases). This CDR3 region has 18 residues. Germline V gives CDR1 LNHDA, CDR2 SQIVND (reference sequence). Trimming took off 5 bases at V and 0 bases at J, with 21 bases between the two ends. The CDR3 protein is CASSYRGGRDSSTDTQYF. The CDR3 DNA follows: TGTGCCAGTAGTTACAGGGGGGGGAGAGATTCTAGCACAGATACGCAGTATTTT.

This rearrangement joins TRBV7-9 to TRBJ1-2; possible D gene TRBD1, 5 bases. Germline CDR1 reads SEHNR; CDR2 reads FQNEAQ (reference sequence). The CDR3 loop spans 16 amino acids. Trimming took 1 base from V and 8 from J, leaving 20 bases between them. The CDR3 loop reads CASSLGRGAGPGGYTF. The CDR3, as DNA: TGTGCCAGCAGCTTAGGAAGGGGTGCAGGGCCTGGGGGCTACACCTTC.

This chain connects TRBV18 to TRBJ2-5; 11 bases fit TRBD2. Trimming removed 1 base from V and 1 base from J; junction bases left unmatched: 2. In germline, CDR1 is KGHSH, CDR2 LQKENI. This CDR3 comprises 16 residues. The CDR3 region is CASSPRLAGGQETQYF. CDR3 in DNA: TGTGCCAGCTCACCACGGCTAGCGGGGGGCCAAGAGACCCAGTACTTC.

The chain links TRBV6-4 to TRBJ1-5; 10 positions agree with TRBD1. The CDR3 loop spans 14 amino acids. V trimming: 8 bases; J trimming: 4 bases; junction bases outside the gene matches: 5. From germline, CDR1 is MRHNA and CDR2 SNTAGT. CDR3 DNA: TGTGCCAGCGGGGACAGGGGTTCTAATCAGCCCCAGCATTTT. It yields the protein CASGDRGSNQPQHF.

J is TRBJ2-1 and V is TRBV11-2; 9 nucleotides agree with TRBD1. Germline values: CDR1 SGHAT, CDR2 FQNNGV. The CDR3 spans 19 residues. Trimming cost V 2 bases and J 1 base; bases outside gene matches: 12. DNA of the CDR3: TGTGCCAGCAGCTTAACCTACCCCGGGACAGGGAAATCCTACAATGAGCAGTTCTTC. Translated: CASSLTYPGTGKSYNEQFF.

V usage is TRBV19 and J usage is TRBJ2-7, with a possible D match to TRBD2 (6 bases). This CDR3 is 15 amino acids long. From germline, CDR1 is LNHDA and CDR2 SQIVND (reference sequence). V was pared by 6 bases and J by 6 bases, with 21 bases between. The CDR3 DNA is TGTGCCAGTAGCAAGGTCGGCAGGGAGGTCGGCGAGCAGTACTTC. Translating gives CASSKVGREVGEQYF.

The V gene is TRBV7-3, the J gene TRBJ1-4, with D tentatively TRBD1 (5 bases). The ends were cut back, 0 bases at V and 8 bases at J, with 13 bases in the middle. CDR1 and CDR2 from the germline V gene are SGHTA and FQGTGA. The CDR3 has 15 residues. The chain's CDR3 is CASSLTGSTGEKLFF. The CDR3 bases are TGTGCCAGCAGCTTAACCGGATCTACAGGAGAAAAACTGTTTTTT.

The chain carries TRBV5-6 and TRBJ2-7; D is unclear. Trimming took off 4 bases at V and 2 bases at J, with 19 bases between the two ends. The CDR3 length is 16 residues. Germline CDR1 reads SGHDT; CDR2 reads YYEEEE. The CDR3 nucleotides are TGTGCCAGCAGCCTCGAATTGAGTCCCCTCACCTACGAGCAGTACTTC. This translates into CASSLELSPLTYEQYF.

The V and J genes are TRBV4-1 and TRBJ2-7; 7 nucleotides align to TRBD1. The CDR3 is made up of 15 amino acids. CDR1 is MGHRA, CDR2 YSYEKL, per germline. With 2 bases clipped from V and 3 bases from J, the junction kept 7 bases outside the gene matches. For the CDR3, the DNA is TGCGCCAGCAGCCAACCCGGGACAGCTAACTACGAGCAGTACTTC. Translating gives CASSQPGTANYEQYF.

This sequence joins TRBV7-2 and TRBJ1-2; 11 positions agree with TRBD1. CDR1 is SGHTA and CDR2 is FQGNSA in the germline V gene. The CDR3 covers 15 residues. Trimming took 3 bases from V and 3 from J; bases not matched to a gene: 3. CDR3 loop: CASSLGTGGYYGYTF. The CDR3 DNA reads TGTGCCAGCAGCTTGGGGACAGGGGGATACTATGGCTACACCTTC.